This TCR beta chain was found in a study of early T cells in non-severe SARS-CoV-2 infection. Study details: Bulk RNA isolated from unsorted whole blood underwent sequencing; chains were not paired.

Germline V CDR1 and CDR2: LGHDT, YNNKEL (reference sequence). The CDR3 consists of 18 residues. V dropped 0 bases and J dropped 4; count of bases not matched to a gene: 9. Researchers tagged individual cDNA molecules with unique molecular identifiers. TCRdb re-called the 5' RACE reads with MiXCR, one entry per CDR3 protein. The table records 50,000 to 70,000 distinct CDR3 sequences, 9.5% to 15% of them present only once. The study, taken as a whole, reports: CD4 and private specificities were missed by VDJdb matching, which favored anti-spike CD8 responses.

This clonotype ranks as medium-sized. Its specificity is unknown. Sequenced input: whole blood. This clonotype was obtained from an adult who was a healthcare worker with PCR-confirmed SARS-CoV-2 infection or an uninfected control (not recorded which). The rearrangement uses TRBV3-1 and TRBJ2-7; 13 bases are a match to TRBD2. CDR3 sequence: CASSQDRRLTSGGYEQYF. The CDR3, as DNA: TGTGCCAGCAGCCAAGACCGCCGTTTGACTAGCGGGGGGTACGAGCAGTACTTC.